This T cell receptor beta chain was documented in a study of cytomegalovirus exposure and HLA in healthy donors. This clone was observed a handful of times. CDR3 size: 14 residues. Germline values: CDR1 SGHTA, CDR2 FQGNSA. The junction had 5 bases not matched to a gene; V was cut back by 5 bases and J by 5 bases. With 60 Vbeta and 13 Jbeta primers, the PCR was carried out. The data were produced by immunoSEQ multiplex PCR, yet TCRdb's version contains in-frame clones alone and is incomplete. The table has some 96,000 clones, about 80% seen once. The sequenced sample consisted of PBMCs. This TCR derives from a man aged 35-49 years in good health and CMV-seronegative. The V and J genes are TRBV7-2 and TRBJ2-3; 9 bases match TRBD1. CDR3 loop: CASSIGQGQDTQYF. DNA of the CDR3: TGTGCCAGCAGCATAGGACAGGGGCAAGATACGCAGTATTTT.